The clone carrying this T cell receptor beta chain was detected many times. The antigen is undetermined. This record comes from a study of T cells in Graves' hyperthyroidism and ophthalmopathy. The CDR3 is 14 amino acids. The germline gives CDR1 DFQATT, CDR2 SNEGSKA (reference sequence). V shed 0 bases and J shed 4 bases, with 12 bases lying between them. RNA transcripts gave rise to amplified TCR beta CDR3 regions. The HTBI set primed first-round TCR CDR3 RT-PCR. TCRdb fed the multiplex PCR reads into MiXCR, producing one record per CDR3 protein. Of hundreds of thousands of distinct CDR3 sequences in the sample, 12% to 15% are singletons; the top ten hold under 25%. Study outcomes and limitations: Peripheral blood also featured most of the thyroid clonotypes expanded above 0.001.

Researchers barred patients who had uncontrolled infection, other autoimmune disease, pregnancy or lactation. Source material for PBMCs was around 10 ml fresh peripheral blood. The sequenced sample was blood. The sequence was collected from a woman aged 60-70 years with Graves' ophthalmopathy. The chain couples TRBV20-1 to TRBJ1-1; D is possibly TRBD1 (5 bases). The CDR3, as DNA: TGCAGTGCTAGAGATCGGGGGGAATTCACTGAAGCTTTCTTT. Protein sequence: CSARDRGEFTEAFF.